These 2 T cell receptor beta chains were all obtained from the same sample, sequenced in a study of cytomegalovirus exposure and HLA in healthy donors. With 60 Vbeta and 13 Jbeta primers, the PCR was carried out. Clones were sequenced by immunoSEQ multiplex PCR, and TCRdb holds only the in-frame ones, with some missing. The table shows 150,000 to 200,000 clones, with approximately 79% occurring only once. The sequencing input was PBMCs. The receptors stem from a man aged 45 to 65 in good health and CMV-seropositive.

The chain links TRBV25-1 to TRBJ1-1; 7 nucleotides agree with TRBD1. The junction had 10 bases not matched to a gene; V was cut back by 4 bases and J by 5 bases. The germline CDR1 and CDR2 sequences are MGHDK and SYGVNS. This CDR3 comprises 15 residues. In nucleotides, the CDR3 is TGTGCCAGCAGTGTGGGCAGGGGGTTGCGAACTGAAGCTTTCTTT. This codes for CASSVGRGLRTEAFF.

The sample holds a few counts of this clone. The rearrangement uses TRBV11-2 and TRBJ1-6, with 8 bases lining up with TRBD1. The CDR3 contains 17 residues. J gave up 10 bases and V 0 bases, and 11 bases lay outside the gene matches. CDR1 and CDR2 from the germline V gene are SGHAT and FQNNGV. The CDR3 DNA reads TGTGCCAGCAGCTTAGAGGGGCGGCAGGGGGCAGGGTCACCCCTCCACTTT. This gives the protein CASSLEGRQGAGSPLHF.